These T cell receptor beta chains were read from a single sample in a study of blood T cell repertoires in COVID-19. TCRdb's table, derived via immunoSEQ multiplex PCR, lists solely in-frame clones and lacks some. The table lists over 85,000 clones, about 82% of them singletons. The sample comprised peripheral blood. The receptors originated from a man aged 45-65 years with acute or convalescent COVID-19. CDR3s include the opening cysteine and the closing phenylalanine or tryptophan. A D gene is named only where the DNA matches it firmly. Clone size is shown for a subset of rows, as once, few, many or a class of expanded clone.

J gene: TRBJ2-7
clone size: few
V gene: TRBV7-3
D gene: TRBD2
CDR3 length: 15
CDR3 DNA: TGTGCCAGCAGCGTTCAAGCGGGAGGAGCCTACGAGCAGTACTTC
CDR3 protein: CASSVQAGGAYEQYF

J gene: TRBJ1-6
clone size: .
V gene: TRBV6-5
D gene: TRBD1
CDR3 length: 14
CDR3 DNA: TGTGCCAGCAGCCTTTCGACAGGGAACTCACCCCTCCACTTT
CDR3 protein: CASSLSTGNSPLHF

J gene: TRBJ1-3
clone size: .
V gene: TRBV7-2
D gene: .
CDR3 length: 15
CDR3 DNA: TGTGCCAGCAGCTTAGGAGGGGGTTTTGGAAACACCATATATTTT
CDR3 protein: CASSLGGGFGNTIYF

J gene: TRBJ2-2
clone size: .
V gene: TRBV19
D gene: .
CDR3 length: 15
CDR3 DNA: TGTGCCAGTGGTGCGGGTCACACCAACACCGGGGAGCTGTTTTTT
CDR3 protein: CASGAGHTNTGELFF

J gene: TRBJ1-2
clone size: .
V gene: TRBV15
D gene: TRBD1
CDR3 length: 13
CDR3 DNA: TGTGCCACCAGCGTCGGACAGGCGTATGGCTACACCTTC
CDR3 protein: CATSVGQAYGYTF

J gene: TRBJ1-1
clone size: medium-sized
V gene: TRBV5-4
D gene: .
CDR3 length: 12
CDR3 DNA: TGTGCCAGCAGCTTAAGAGGCACTGAAGCTTTCTTT
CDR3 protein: CASSLRGTEAFF

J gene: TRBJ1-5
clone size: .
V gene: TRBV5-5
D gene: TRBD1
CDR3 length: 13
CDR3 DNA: TGTGCCAGCGGACAGGGGATGCGGCAGCCCCAGCATTTT
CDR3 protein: CASGQGMRQPQHF

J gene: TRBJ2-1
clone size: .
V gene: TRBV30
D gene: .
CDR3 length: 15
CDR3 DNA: TGTGCCTGGAGTTCATCAGGGATCTCCTACAATGAGCAGTTCTTC
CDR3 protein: CAWSSSGISYNEQFF

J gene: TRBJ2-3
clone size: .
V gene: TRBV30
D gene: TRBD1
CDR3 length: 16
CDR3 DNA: TGTGCCTGGAGTCGTACCGGGACAGGAAGCACAGATACGCAGTATTTT
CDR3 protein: CAWSRTGTGSTDTQYF

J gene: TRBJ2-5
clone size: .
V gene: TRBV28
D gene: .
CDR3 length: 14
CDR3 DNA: TGTGCCAGCAGTGCTAGGGGGATTGCGGAGACCCAGTACTTC
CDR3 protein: CASSARGIAETQYF

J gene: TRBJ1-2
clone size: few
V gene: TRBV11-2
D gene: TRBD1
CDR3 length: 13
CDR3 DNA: TGTGCCAGCAGCGGGACAGGGGGCTATGGCTACACCTTC
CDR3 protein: CASSGTGGYGYTF

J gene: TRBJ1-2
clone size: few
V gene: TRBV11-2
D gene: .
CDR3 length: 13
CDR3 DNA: TGTGCCAGCAGCTTAGGAGCTAACTATGGCTACACCTTC
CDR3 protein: CASSLGANYGYTF

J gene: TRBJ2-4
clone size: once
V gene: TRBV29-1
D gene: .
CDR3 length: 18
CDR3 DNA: TGCAGCGTTGCGCAGCCCTTAAGGAGGAAACTAGCCAAAAACATTCAGTACTTC
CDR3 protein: CSVAQPLRRKLAKNIQYF

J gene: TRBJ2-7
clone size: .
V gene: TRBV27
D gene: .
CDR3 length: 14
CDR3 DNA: TGTGCCAGCAGTTTCCGCAGGGAATCCTACGAGCAGTACTTC
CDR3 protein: CASSFRRESYEQYF

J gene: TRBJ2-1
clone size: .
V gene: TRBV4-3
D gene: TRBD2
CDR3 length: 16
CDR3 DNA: TGCGCCAGCAGCCAAGCGCCTAGCGGGGGGATCAATGAGCAGTTCTTC
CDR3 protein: CASSQAPSGGINEQFF

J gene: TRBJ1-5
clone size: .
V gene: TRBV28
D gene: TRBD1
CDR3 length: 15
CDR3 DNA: TGTGCCAGCACTCACTCCGGGACAGGGGGTCAGCCCCAGCATTTT
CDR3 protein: CASTHSGTGGQPQHF

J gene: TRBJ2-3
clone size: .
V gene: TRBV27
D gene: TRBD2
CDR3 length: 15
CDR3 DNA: TGTGCCAGCTACTTAGCGGGGGGTAACACAGATACGCAGTATTTT
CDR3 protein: CASYLAGGNTDTQYF

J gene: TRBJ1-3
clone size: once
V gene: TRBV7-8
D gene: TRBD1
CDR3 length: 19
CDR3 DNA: TGTGCCAGCATGCTCGGGACAGGGTTTTGGGACGGCTCTGGAAACACCATATATTTT
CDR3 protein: CASMLGTGFWDGSGNTIYF

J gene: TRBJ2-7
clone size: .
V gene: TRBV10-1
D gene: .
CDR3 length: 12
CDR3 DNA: TGCGCCTTATCAACGGTCCTTTACGAGCAGTACTTC
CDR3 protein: CALSTVLYEQYF

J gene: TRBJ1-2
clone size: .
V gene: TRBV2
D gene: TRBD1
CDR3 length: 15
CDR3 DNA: TGTGCCAGCAGTGAGGGACAGGGGTCGGGCTATGGCTACACCTTC
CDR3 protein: CASSEGQGSGYGYTF

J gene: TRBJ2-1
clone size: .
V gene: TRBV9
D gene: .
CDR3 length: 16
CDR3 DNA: TGTGCCAGCAGCGTTTTAGCCAACCCCTACTACAATGAGCAGTTCTTC
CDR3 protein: CASSVLANPYYNEQFF

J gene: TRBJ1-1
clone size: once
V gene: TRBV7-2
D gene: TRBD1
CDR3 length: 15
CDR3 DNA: TGTGCCAGCAGCTTTATGGGGCAGGGGGCTGGTGAAGCTTTCTTT
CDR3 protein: CASSFMGQGAGEAFF

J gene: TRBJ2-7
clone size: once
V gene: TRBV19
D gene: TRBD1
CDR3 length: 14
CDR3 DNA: TGTGCCAGTAGTCCTCAGGGGGCATCCGACGAGCAGTACTTC
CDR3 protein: CASSPQGASDEQYF

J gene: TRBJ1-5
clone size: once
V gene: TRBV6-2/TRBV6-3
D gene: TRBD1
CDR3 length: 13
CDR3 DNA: TGTGCCAGCAGCCCGACAGGGGTTCAGCCCCAGCATTTT
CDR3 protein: CASSPTGVQPQHF

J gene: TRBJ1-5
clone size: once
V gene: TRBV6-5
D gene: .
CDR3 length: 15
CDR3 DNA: TGTGCCAGCAGTTACTCCTTCCAGGGGAATCAGCCCCAGCATTTT
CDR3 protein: CASSYSFQGNQPQHF

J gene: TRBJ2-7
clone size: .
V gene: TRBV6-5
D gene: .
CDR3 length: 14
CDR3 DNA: TGTGCCAGCAGTTACCAACAGGGAACCTACGAGCAGTACTTC
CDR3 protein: CASSYQQGTYEQYF

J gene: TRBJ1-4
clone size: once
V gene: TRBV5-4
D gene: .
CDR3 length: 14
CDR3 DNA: TGTGCCAGCAGCACCCACGAGGTTGGTGAAAAACTGTTTTTT
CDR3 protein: CASSTHEVGEKLFF

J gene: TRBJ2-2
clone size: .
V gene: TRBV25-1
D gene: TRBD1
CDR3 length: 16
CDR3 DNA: TGTGCCAGCGGCCGGACAGGGGGAGCGAACACCGGGGAGCTGTTTTTT
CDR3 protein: CASGRTGGANTGELFF

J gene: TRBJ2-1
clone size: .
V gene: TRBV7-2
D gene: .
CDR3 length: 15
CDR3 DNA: TGTGCCAGCAGCTTAGGGCAGGGGTTCTACAATGAGCAGTTCTTC
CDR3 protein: CASSLGQGFYNEQFF

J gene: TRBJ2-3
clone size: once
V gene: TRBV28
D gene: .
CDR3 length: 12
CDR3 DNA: TGTGCCAGCAGTTCAGACACAGATACGCAGTATTTT
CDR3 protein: CASSSDTDTQYF

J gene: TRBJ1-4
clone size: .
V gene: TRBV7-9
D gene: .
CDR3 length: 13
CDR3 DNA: TGTGCCAGCAGCCGGGGCGACAGGGAAAAACTGTTTTTT
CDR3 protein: CASSRGDREKLFF

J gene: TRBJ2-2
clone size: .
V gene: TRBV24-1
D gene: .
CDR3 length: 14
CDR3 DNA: TGTGCCACCAGTGCCTCAGGATACACCGGGGAGCTGTTTTTT
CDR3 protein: CATSASGYTGELFF

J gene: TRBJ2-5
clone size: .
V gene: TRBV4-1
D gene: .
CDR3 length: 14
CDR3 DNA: TGCGCCAGCAGCCAAGGACAGGTTCAAGAGACCCAGTACTTC
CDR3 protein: CASSQGQVQETQYF

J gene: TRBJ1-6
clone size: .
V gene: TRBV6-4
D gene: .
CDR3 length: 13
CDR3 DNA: TGTGCCAGCAGTGAAGTAGAGAATTCACCCCTCCACTTT
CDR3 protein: CASSEVENSPLHF

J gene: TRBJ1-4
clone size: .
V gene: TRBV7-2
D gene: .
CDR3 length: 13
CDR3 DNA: TGTGCCAGCAGCTTAGGGACAGCTGAAAAACTGTTTTTT
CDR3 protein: CASSLGTAEKLFF

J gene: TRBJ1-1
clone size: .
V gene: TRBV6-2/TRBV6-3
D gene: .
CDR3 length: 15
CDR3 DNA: TGTGCCAGCAGTAAAATAGGAGCGGGAAGGAATGAAGCTTTCTTT
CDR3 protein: CASSKIGAGRNEAFF

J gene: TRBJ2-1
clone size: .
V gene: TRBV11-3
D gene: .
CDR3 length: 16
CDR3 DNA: TGTGCCAGCAGCTTTGATAGCGGTAGCTCCTACAATGAGCAGTTCTTC
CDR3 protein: CASSFDSGSSYNEQFF

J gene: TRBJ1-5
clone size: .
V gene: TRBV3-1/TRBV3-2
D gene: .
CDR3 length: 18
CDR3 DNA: TGTGCCAGCAGCCAAGATCTCTTAAGGAGGGGCTGGCGTCAGCCCCAGCATTTT
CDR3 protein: CASSQDLLRRGWRQPQHF

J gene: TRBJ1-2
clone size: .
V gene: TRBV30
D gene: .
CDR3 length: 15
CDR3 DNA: TGTGCCTGGAGTGTACCTGGGGCCCAACCTCGGGGCTACACCTTC
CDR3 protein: CAWSVPGAQPRGYTF

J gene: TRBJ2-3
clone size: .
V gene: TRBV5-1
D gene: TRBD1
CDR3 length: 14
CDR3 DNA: TGCGCCAGCAGCTGGACAGGGATCACAGATACGCAGTATTTT
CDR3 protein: CASSWTGITDTQYF

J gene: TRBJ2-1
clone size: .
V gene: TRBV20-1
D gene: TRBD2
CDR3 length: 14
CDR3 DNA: TGCAGTGCTAGTAGGGTTAGCGGGGGCAATGAGCAGTTCTTC
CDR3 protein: CSASRVSGGNEQFF

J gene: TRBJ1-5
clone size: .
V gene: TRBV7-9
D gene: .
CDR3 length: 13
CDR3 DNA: TGTGCCAGCAGCTTAAGTGGAGATCAGCCCCAGCATTTT
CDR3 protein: CASSLSGDQPQHF

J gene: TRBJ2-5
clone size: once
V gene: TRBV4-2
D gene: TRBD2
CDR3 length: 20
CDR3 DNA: TGTGCCAGCAGCCAAGATAGACTAGCGGGAGGTATGGGGTACCAAGAGACCCAGTACTTC
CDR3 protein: CASSQDRLAGGMGYQETQYF

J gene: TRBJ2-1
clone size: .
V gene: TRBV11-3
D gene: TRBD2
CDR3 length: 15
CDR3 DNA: TGTGCCAGCAGCTCGAGCGGGGGGCAGCACAATGAGCAGTTCTTC
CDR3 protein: CASSSSGGQHNEQFF

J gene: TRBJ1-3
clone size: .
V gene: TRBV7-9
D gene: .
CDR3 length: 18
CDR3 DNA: TGTGCCAGCAGCTCCTCGGACCCGGACACGGTCTCTGGAAACACCATATATTTT
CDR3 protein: CASSSSDPDTVSGNTIYF

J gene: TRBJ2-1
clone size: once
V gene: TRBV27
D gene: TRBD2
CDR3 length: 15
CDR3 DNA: TGTGCCAGCAGGGGCGGGACTAGCGGGCGGAGTGAGCAGTTCTTC
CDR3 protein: CASRGGTSGRSEQFF

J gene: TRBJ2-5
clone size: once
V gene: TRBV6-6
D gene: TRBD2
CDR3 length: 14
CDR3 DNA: TGTGCCAGCAGTCCCCACACTAGCGACGAGACCCAGTACTTC
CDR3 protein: CASSPHTSDETQYF

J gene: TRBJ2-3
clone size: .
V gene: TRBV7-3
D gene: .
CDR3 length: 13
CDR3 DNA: TGTGCCAGCAGCTTAACCGGTACAGATACGCAGTATTTT
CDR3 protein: CASSLTGTDTQYF

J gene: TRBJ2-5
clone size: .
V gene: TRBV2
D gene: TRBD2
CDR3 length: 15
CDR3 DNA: TGTGCCAGCGCGGGGGCGGGAGGGGGACAAGAGACCCAGTACTTC
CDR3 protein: CASAGAGGGQETQYF

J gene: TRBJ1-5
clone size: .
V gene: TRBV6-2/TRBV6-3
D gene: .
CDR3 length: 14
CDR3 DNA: TGTGCCAGCACCCCGCGGCAGGGATATCAGCCCCAGCATTTT
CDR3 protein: CASTPRQGYQPQHF

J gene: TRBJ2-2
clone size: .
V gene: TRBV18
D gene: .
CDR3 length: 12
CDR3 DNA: TGTGCCAGCTCGTCGCGCACCGGGGAGCTGTTTTTT
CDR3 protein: CASSSRTGELFF

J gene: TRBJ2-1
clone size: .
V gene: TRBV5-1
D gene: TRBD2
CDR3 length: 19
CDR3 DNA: TGCGCCAGCAGCTTCATCTCGTCCGTCGGACTAGTCTCCTACAATGAGCAGTTCTTC
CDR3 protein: CASSFISSVGLVSYNEQFF

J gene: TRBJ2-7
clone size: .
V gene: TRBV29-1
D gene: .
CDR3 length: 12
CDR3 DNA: TGCAGCGTGGGGGCGTCAGTAAACGAGCAGTACTTC
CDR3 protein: CSVGASVNEQYF

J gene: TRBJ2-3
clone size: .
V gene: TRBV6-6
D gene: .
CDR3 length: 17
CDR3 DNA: TGTGCCAGCAGCCGACGAATACGGGGGATTTTCACAGATACGCAGTATTTT
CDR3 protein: CASSRRIRGIFTDTQYF

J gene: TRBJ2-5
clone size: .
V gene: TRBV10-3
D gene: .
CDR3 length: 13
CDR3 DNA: TGTGCCACCTTGGACAGGGAGGGGGGGACCCAGTACTTC
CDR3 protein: CATLDREGGTQYF

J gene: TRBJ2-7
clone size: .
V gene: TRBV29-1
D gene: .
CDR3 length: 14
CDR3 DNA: TGCAGCGTTCAAGACCGGGACTCCAGATACGAGCAGTACTTC
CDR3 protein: CSVQDRDSRYEQYF

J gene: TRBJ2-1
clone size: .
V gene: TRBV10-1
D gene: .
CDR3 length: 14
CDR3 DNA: TGCGCCAGCAGTGTATCTAAGCAATACAATGAGCAGTTCTTC
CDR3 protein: CASSVSKQYNEQFF

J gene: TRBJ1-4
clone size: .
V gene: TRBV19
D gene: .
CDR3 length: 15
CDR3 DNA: TGTGCCAGTAGTGGAACAGGCCTGGGAAGTGAAAAACTGTTTTTT
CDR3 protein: CASSGTGLGSEKLFF

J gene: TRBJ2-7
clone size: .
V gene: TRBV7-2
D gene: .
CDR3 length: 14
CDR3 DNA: TGTGCCAGCCTTAGCGGTCCCAGCTCCTACGAGCAGTACTTC
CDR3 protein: CASLSGPSSYEQYF

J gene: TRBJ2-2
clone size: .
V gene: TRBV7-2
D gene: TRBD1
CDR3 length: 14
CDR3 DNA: TGTGCCAGCAGCACAACAGGGGGATCCGGGGAGCTGTTTTTT
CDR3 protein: CASSTTGGSGELFF